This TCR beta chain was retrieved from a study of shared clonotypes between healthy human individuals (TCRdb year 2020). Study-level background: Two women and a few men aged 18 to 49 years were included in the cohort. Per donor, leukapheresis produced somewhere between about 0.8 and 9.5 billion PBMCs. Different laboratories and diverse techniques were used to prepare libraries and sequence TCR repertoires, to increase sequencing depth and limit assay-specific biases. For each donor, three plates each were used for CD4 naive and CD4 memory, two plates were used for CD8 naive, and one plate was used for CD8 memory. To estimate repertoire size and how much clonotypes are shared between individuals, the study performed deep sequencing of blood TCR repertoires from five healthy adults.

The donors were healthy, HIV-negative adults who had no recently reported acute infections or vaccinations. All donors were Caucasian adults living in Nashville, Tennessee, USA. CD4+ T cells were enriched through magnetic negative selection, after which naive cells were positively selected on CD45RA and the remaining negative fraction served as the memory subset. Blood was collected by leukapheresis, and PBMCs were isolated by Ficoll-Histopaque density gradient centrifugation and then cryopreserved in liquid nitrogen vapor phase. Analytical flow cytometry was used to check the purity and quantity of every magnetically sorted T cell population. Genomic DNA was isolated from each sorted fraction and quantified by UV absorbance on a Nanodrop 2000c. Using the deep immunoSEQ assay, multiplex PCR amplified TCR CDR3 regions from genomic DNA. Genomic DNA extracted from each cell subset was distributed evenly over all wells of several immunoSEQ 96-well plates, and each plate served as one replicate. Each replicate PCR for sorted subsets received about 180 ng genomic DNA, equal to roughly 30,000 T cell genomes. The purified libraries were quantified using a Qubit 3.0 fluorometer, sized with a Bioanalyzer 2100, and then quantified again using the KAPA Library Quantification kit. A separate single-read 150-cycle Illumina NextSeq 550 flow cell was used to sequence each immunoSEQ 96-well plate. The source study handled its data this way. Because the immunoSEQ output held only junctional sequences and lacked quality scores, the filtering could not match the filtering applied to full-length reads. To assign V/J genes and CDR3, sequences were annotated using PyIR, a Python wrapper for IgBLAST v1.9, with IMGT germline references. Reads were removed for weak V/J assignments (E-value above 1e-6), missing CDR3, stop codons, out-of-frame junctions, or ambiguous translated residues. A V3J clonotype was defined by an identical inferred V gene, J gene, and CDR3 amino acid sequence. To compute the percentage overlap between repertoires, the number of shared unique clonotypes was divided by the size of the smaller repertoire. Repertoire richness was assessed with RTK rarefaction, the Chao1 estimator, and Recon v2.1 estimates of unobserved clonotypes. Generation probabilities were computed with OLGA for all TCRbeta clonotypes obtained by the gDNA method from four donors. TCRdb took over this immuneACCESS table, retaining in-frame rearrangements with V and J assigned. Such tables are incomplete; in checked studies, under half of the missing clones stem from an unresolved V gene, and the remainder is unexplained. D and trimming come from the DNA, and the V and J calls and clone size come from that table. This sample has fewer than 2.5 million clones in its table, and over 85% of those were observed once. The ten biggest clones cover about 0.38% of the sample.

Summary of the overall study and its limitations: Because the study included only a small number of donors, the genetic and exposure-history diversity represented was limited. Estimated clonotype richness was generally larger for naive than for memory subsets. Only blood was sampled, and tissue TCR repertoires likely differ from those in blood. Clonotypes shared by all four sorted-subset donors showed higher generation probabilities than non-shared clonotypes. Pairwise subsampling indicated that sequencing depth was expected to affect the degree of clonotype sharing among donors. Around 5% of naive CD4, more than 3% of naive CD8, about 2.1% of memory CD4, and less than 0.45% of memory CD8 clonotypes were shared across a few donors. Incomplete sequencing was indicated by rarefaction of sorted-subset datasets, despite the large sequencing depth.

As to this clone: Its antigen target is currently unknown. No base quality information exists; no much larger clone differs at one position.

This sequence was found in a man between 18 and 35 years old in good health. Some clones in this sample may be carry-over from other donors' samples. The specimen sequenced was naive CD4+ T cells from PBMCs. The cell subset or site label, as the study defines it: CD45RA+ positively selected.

The CDR3 region: CACQRGSYNEQFF. The bases read TGTGCCTGCCAAAGGGGCTCCTACAATGAGCAGTTCTTC. The sequence links TRBV30 to TRBJ2-1, and the D gene may be TRBD1, 5 bases matching. Including the terminal cysteine and phenylalanine, the CDR3 comprises 13 residues. Solely the CDR3 DNA is kept, with 39 bases framed from the first base. V is cut by 6 bases and J by 0 bases, and the space between the germline ends is 9 bases. The germline V gene (reference sequence) supplies CDR1 GTSNPN and CDR2 SVGIG.